This T cell receptor beta chain was observed in a study of breast tumors, draining lymph nodes, adjacent tissues. The study's findings and limits: Luminal-like breast cancer showed significantly greater tumor-nontumor repertoire similarity than basal-like breast cancer did. The data were judged consistent with most tumor T cells coming from lymph node and expanding in tumor. Compared with lymph nodes, tumors were less diverse; compared with nontumor tissue, more.

The V end was cut by 9 bases, the J end by 4 bases, with 4 bases between. CDR3 length: 10 residues. Germline V gene sequence: CDR1 MDHEN, CDR2 SYDVKM. Samples came from axillary lymph nodes draining the breast cancer. This clonotype was picked up many times. As yet, its antigen is unknown. MiXCR, applied by TCRdb to the multiplex PCR reads, yields one record per CDR3 protein. The data contain 200,000 to 250,000 distinct CDR3 sequences, about 30% of them singletons. The chain carries TRBV28 and TRBJ1-3; D is ambiguous. This clonotype was sampled from a female donor with breast cancer. Some clones in this sample may be carry-over from other donors' samples. The sample comprised axillary lymph node tissue. As DNA, the CDR3 is TGTGCCAGTCTCGGAAACACCATATATTTT. Translated: CASLGNTIYF.